This T cell receptor beta chain stems from a study of T cells after yellow fever vaccination. Study outcomes and limitations: Weaker overall was a secondary response that nonetheless peaked faster, on day 5 versus 15. Contamination of FACS-sorted repertoires by abundant clonotypes from the bulk population could occur. Most primary-vaccination clones reappeared after the booster (about 97% CD4, roughly 88% CD8).

Points on this clonotype: Its matching antigen is unknown.

In making TCR cDNA, 5'RACE template switching added a universal primer site and UMIs to it. TCRdb recomputed calls from the 5' RACE reads with MiXCR, one row per CDR3 protein. The sample comprises more than 95,000 distinct CDR3 sequences, over 8% of which are singletons, and roughly 40% rests with the top ten. This CDR3 spans 16 amino acids. Germline values: CDR1 SNHLY, CDR2 FYNNEI. Trimming removed 8 bases from V and 2 bases from J; junction bases left unmatched: 12. This sequence originates from a man aged 18 to 29 who received the YFV17D yellow fever vaccine. The sample consisted of CD8+ T cells sorted from PBMCs, taken on the day of the yellow fever booster vaccination. V gene TRBV2 combines with J gene TRBJ2-3, with TRBD1 matching 8 bases. In DNA form, the CDR3 reads TGTGCCAGCCCGCCCGGGACAGGCCAACCCACAGATACGCAGTATTTT. Translating gives CASPPGTGQPTDTQYF. The full variable domain, its missing parts supplied by reference TRBV2 and TRBJ2-3, is EPEVTQTPSHQVTQMGQEVILRCVPISNHLYFYWYRQILGQKVEFLVSFYNNEISEKSEIFDDQFSVERPDGSNFTLKIRSTKLEDSAMYFCASPPGTGQPTDTQYFGPGTRLTVL.